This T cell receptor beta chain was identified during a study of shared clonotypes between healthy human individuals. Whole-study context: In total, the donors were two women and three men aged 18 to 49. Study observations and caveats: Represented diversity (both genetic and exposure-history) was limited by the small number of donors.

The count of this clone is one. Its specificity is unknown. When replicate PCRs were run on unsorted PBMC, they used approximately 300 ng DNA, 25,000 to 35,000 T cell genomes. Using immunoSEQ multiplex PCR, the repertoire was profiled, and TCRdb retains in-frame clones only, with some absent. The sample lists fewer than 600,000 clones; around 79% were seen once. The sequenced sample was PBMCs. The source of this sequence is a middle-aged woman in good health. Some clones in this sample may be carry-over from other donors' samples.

CDR3 protein: CASSPSVTNYEQYF. In DNA, the CDR3 is TGTGCCAGCTCACCGTCGGTTACCAACTACGAGCAGTACTTC. The chain employs TRBV18 and TRBJ2-7, with D hard to call. V was cut by 3 bases and J by 3 bases, with 12 bases left in between. Germline V lookup: CDR1 KGHSH, CDR2 LQKENI. The CDR3 totals 14 residues.